This is a list of T cell receptor beta chains from one sample in a study of T cell repertoires in aging, cancer and after chemotherapy. A single record per CDR3 protein comes from TCRdb applying MiXCR to the multiplex PCR reads. The repertoire consists of about 2,000 distinct CDR3 sequences, with around 32% occurring once and the leading ten covering under 40%. Source material: blood. Source of these receptors: a human donor in good health. The CDR3 runs from the conserved cysteine through the conserved F or W. Each record gives: D gene, V gene, J gene, clone size, CDR3 DNA, CDR3 protein. The D gene is left open where the match is weak. Only part of the rows carry a size: once, few, many, or a class if the clone is expanded.

NA,TRBV7-9,TRBJ2-5,few,TGTGCCAGCAGCTTAGGGGCAGGGACTGAGACCCAGTACTTC,CASSLGAGTETQYF
NA,TRBV18,TRBJ1-1,NA,TGTGCCAGCTCACCAGAGAGGAACACTGAAGCTTTCTTT,CASSPERNTEAFF
NA,TRBV5-5,TRBJ2-7,medium-sized,TGTGCCAGCACCGGGACGTCGAGCTCCTACGAGCAGTACTTC,CASTGTSSSYEQYF
NA,TRBV14,TRBJ1-3,NA,TGTGCCAGCAGCCAAGAATTAAAGGGAAACACCATATATTTT,CASSQELKGNTIYF
TRBD2,TRBV12-3/TRBV12-4,TRBJ2-1,medium-sized,TGTGCCAGCAGTCCTAGCGGGGTTAACAATGAGCAGTTCTTC,CASSPSGVNNEQFF
NA,TRBV7-9,TRBJ1-2,few,TGTGCCAGCAGCTTAAATCCGATCAACTATGGCTACACCTTC,CASSLNPINYGYTF
TRBD2,TRBV5-5,TRBJ2-2,few,TGTGCCAGCAGCCCGGGACTAGCGGTTATGAACACCGGGGAGCTGTTTTTT,CASSPGLAVMNTGELFF
NA,TRBV7-9,TRBJ2-3,few,TGTGCCAGCAGCTTTGCAGGACCAAGCACAGATACGCAGTATTTT,CASSFAGPSTDTQYF
TRBD1,TRBV7-9,TRBJ2-3,NA,TGTGCCAGCAGCCAACCGGGACAGGGGGCAGATACGCAGTATTTT,CASSQPGQGADTQYF
TRBD1,TRBV6-4,TRBJ1-1,NA,TGTGCCAGCAGTGCTTCAGGGGGTCCAAACACTGAAGCTTTCTTT,CASSASGGPNTEAFF
TRBD1,TRBV6-2/TRBV6-3,TRBJ2-7,NA,TGTGCCAGCAGTTACGGGACAGGGATCTACAATGAGCAGTACTTC,CASSYGTGIYNEQYF